Sequencing of this T cell receptor (beta chain) was carried out in a study of T cell responses to AZD1222 COVID-19 vaccine. Study-wide results and limits: The reported proportion of spike-specific TCRs targeting unmutated variant regions was nearly half. Baseline seropositivity characterized only a handful of AZD1222 recipients. A rise in Spike-specific TCR breadth and depth followed two AZD1222 doses.

Clones were sequenced by immunoSEQ multiplex PCR, and TCRdb holds only the in-frame ones, with some missing. The data hold approximately 200,000 clones, with roughly 94% observed a single time. Germline V gene sequence: CDR1 SGHRS, CDR2 YFSETQ. The V end was cut by 6 bases, the J end by 2 bases, with 21 bases between. The CDR3 runs to 17 residues. In regard to this clone: Its target is unknown.

The source is an adult who received the MenACWY meningococcal vaccine as a control. Source: peripheral blood, taken 28 days after the second dose of the MenACWY control vaccine. The rearrangement uses TRBV5-1 and TRBJ2-1, with D perhaps being TRBD1 or TRBD2 (5 bases each). CDR3 in DNA: TGCGCCAGCACCCCCGGGTGGGGGAGATCCACCTACAATGAGCAGTTCTTC. This codes for CASTPGWGRSTYNEQFF.